This TCR beta chain was found in a study of blood T cell repertoires in COVID-19 (dated by TCRdb to about 2020). Regarding the complete study: The collaborator samples originated in the United States, Italy and Spain and spanned the acute and convalescent phases of COVID-19. The dataset comprised deeply sampled blood TCRbeta repertoires from subjects exposed to, actively infected with, or recovered from COVID-19. The material from the prospective study consisted of cDNA or gDNA derived from T cells, B-cell-depleted T cells, or PBMCs. The repertoires were released in a freely available public database intended as a resource for research on the immune response to SARS-CoV-2. HLA class I and class II types, where available, came from metadata supplied by the sample provider rather than from assay-based typing. Samples came from the ongoing ImmuneRACE study (first 160 participants) plus 1,254 subjects from 6 global collaborators. The sample metadata nearly always contained a de-identified subject ID, COVID-19 status, age in years and sex. The paper's findings and limits, for the study overall: The amount of clinical and demographic metadata varied by source and participant and was provided uncurated.

One collaborating source in Seattle enrolled patients during active infection and followed them longitudinally through the course of disease. The collaborating institutions used their own protocols to collect whole blood in K2EDTA tubes. For TCRbeta analysis, collaborators shipped samples as frozen whole blood, isolated PBMCs, or DNA extracted from either of those sample types. CDR1 and CDR2, per the germline V gene (reference sequence), are GTSNPN and SVGIG. The V end loses 3 bases and the J end loses 6 bases, and a stretch of 15 bases separates them. Inclusive of the bounding cysteine and phenylalanine, the CDR3 is 13 residues long. The kept DNA is CDR3 alone, 39 bases in frame from the first base. A note on this clone: Its recognized antigen is unknown. Base qualities are not recorded, but no much larger clone differs from it by a single base.

TCRbeta CDR3 regions were amplified from genomic DNA using the immunoSEQ Assay, a bias-controlled multiplex PCR. Regarding the original processing steps: Nucleated cell counts per sample were estimated from amplification of reference gene primers within the assay. To quantify the absolute abundance of each unique TCRbeta CDR3 rearrangement, sequence reads were collapsed and filtered. For each sample, productive Simpson clonality was calculated as the square root of Simpson's diversity index across productive rearrangements. Not all clones reach the TCRdb copy of this immuneACCESS table, which keeps in-frame sequences only. Checked studies attribute under half of the gap to unresolved V genes and leave the rest unexplained. V and J calls and clone size are copied from that table; D and trimming were computed from the DNA. The sample includes about 170,000 clones, with approximately 84% observed a single time. The ten largest clones take up 2.5% to 3% of the sample.

This sequence uses TRBV30 and TRBJ2-7; no D segment can be confidently identified. The sequenced sample consisted of peripheral blood. This TCR derives from a woman aged 80 or over with COVID-19, enrolled during active disease. The CDR3 in this case is CAWRRPARSEQYF. At the DNA level, the sequence is TGTGCCTGGAGAAGGCCCGCTCGGAGCGAGCAGTACTTC.